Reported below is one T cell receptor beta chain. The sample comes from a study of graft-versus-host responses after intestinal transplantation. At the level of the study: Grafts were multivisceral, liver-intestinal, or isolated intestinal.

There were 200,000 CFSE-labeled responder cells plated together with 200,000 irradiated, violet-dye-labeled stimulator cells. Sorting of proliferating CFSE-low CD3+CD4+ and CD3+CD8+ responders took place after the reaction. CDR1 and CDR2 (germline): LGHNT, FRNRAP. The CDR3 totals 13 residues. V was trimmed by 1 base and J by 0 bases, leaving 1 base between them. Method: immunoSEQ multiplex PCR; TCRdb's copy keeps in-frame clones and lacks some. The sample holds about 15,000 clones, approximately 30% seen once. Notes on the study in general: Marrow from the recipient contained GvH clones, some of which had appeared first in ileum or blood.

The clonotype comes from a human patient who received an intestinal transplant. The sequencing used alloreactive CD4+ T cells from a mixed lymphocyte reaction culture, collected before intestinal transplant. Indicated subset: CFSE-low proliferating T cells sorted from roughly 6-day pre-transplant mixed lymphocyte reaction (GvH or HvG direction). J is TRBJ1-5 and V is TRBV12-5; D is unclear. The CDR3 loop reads CASGLDSNQPQHF. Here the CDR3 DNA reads TGTGCTAGTGGTTTGGATAGCAATCAGCCCCAGCATTTT.